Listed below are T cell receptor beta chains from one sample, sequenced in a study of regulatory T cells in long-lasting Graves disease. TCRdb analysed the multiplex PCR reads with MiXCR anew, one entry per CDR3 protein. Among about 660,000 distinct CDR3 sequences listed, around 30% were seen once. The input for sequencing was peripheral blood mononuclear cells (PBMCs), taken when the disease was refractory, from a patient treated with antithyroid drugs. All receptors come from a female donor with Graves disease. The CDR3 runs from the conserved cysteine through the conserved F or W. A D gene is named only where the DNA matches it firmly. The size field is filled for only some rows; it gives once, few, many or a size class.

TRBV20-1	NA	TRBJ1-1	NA	TGCAGTGCTAGAGACACAGGATGGGACACTGAAGCTTTCTTT	CSARDTGWDTEAFF
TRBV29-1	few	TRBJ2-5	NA	TGCAGCGTTGAGGCGACAGATAACCAAGAGACCCAGTACTTC	CSVEATDNQETQYF
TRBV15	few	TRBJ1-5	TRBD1	TGTGCCACCAGCAGAGTAACAGGGGGACTGCCCCAGCATTTT	CATSRVTGGLPQHF
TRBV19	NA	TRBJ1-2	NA	TGTGCCAGTAGTATGAACTCCAGGGAGGTTAACTATGGCTACACCTTC	CASSMNSREVNYGYTF
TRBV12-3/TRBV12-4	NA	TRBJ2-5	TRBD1	TGTGCCAGCACCATCGGGGACAGGGGACTACTAGCAGCCTACCAAGAGACCCAGTACTTC	CASTIGDRGLLAAYQETQYF
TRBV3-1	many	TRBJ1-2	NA	TGTGCCAGCAGCCCAATACAGGGCTATGGCTACACCTTC	CASSPIQGYGYTF
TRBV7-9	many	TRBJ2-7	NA	TGTGCCAGCAGTTACGGGCAGACCTACGAGCAGTACTTC	CASSYGQTYEQYF
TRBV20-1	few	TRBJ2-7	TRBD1	TGCAGTGCCGGACAGGGGATCCCGGGGGAGCAGTACTTC	CSAGQGIPGEQYF
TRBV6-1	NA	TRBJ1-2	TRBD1	TGTGCCAGCAGGGATCTACAGGGGGCTAGATGTGGCTACACCTTC	CASRDLQGARCGYTF
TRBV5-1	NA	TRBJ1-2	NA	TGCGCCAGCAGCTTCGGGCACAGGGAGAACTATGGCTACACCTTC	CASSFGHRENYGYTF
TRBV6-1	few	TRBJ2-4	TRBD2	TGTGCCAGCAGGGAAGCGGGACTAGCCAAAAACATTCAGTACTTC	CASREAGLAKNIQYF
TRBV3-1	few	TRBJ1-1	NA	TGTGCCAGCAGCCAAGATGGAGGGAGGGCTTTCTTT	CASSQDGGRAFF
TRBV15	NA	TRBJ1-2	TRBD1	TGTGCCACCAGCAGAGTGGGAGGGACAGGCTATGGCTACACCTTC	CATSRVGGTGYGYTF
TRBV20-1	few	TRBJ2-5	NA	TGCAGTGCTAGAGATCGGAGGACAGAAGAGACCCAGTACTTC	CSARDRRTEETQYF
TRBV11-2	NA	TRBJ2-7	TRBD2	TGTGCCAGCAGCTTAAGTCTAGCGGGCAGCTCCTACGAGCAGTACTTC	CASSLSLAGSSYEQYF
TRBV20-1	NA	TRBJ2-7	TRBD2	TGCAGTGCTAGAGATCCTAGCGGGAGAGGGTACGAGCAGTACTTC	CSARDPSGRGYEQYF
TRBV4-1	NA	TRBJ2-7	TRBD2	TGCGCCAGCAGCAATCTAGCGGGAGGAATCTACGAGCAGTACTTC	CASSNLAGGIYEQYF
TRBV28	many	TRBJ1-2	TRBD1	TGTGCCAGCAGTTTATTCCGGACAGGAACCTATGGCTACACCTTC	CASSLFRTGTYGYTF
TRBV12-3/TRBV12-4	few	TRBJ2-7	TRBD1	TGTGCCAGCAGTTGGGGACCGGGACAGGGCGGGCACGAGCAGTACTTC	CASSWGPGQGGHEQYF
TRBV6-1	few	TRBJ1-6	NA	TGTGCCAGCATGGTTGGGGGATTTGATTCACCCCTCCACTTT	CASMVGGFDSPLHF
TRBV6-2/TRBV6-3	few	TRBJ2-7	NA	NA	CASSTSLRALYEQYF
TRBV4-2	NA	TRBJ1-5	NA	TGTGCCAGCAGCCAAGAAGTGGGGGGCATGGAGCCCCAGCATTTT	CASSQEVGGMEPQHF
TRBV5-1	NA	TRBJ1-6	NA	TGCGCCAGCAGCTTGAGGGCAGCCACATATAATTCACCCCTCCACTTT	CASSLRAATYNSPLHF
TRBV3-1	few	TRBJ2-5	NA	TGTGCCAGCAGCCACCAGGTCGAGACCCAGTACTTC	CASSHQVETQYF
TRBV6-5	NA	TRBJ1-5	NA	TGTGCCAGCAGTTGCCGGACCTGGGGCAATCAGCCCCAGCATTTT	CASSCRTWGNQPQHF
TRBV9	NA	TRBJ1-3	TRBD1	TGTGCCAGCAGCGCAACAGGGGCGCAAGGAAACACCATATATTTT	CASSATGAQGNTIYF
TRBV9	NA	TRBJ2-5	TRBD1	TGTGCCAGCAGCGCGGACGACAGGGTATACGAGACCCAGTACTTC	CASSADDRVYETQYF
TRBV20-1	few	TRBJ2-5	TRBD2	TGCAGTGCTAGAGATACGGCGACTAGCCCAGAGACCCAGTACTTC	CSARDTATSPETQYF
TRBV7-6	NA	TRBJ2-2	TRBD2	TGTGCCAGTCACGCCCATCTAGCGGGAGGTGTTACCGGGGAGCTGTTTTTT	CASHAHLAGGVTGELFF
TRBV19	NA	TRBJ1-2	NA	TGTGCCAGTAGTATAGGAGGCCTGCACCGGGAAGGCTACACCTTC	CASSIGGLHREGYTF
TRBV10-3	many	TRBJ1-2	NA	TGTGCCATCAGTGACACGGGGCGGCTTGGCTACACCTTC	CAISDTGRLGYTF
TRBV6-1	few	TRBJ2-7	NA	TGTCCAAAGGTGGAGCAGTACTTC	CPKVEQYF
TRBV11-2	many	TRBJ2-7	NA	TGTGCCAGCAGCTTGCGGGACGAGCAGTACTTC	CASSLRDEQYF
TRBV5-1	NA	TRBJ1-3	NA	TGCGCCAGCAGCCCCTATCCTAGCTCTGGAAACACCATATATTTT	CASSPYPSSGNTIYF
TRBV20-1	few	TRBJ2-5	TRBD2	TGCAGTGCTAGAGGGACTAGCGGGGAAGAGACCCAGTACTTC	CSARGTSGEETQYF
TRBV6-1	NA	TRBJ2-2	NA	TGTGCCAGTAAACGGGACTCCTTCACCGGGGAGCTGTTTTTT	CASKRDSFTGELFF
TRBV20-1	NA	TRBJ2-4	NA	TGCAGTGCTAGAGATATGGTAGCCAAAAACATTCAGTACTTC	CSARDMVAKNIQYF
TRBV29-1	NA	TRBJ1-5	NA	TGCAGCGTCGGTGGAGGGGACAATCAGCCCCAGCATTTT	CSVGGGDNQPQHF
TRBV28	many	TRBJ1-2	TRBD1	TGTGCCAGCAGTTTCCTCACTTCCTTTTCCGGGACAGGGGCTAACTATGGCTACACCTTC	CASSFLTSFSGTGANYGYTF
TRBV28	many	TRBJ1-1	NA	TGTGCCAGCAGATACACCAGCCCGATGAACACTGAAGCTTTCTTT	CASRYTSPMNTEAFF
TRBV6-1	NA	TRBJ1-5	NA	TGTGCCAGCAGTGAATCGGGGCTTAGCAATCAGCCCCAGCATTTT	CASSESGLSNQPQHF
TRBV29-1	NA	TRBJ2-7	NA	TGCAGCGTTGCCCGGGAGTTGGGTAACTACGAGCAGTACTTC	CSVARELGNYEQYF
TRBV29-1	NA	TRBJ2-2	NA	TGCAGTTCACTTACCCCCCGCGGAGGAACGAACACCGGGGAGCTGTTTTTT	CSSLTPRGGTNTGELFF
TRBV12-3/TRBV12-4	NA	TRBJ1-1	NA	TGTGCCAGCAGTACCAGGGCGCGGAACACTGAAGCTTTCTTT	CASSTRARNTEAFF
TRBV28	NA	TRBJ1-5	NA	TGTGCCAGCAGTCCCCTCCCGGGTAACAATCAGCCCCAGCATTTT	CASSPLPGNNQPQHF